The 31 T cell receptor beta chains below were found in one sample sequenced in a study of blood T cells in healthy people across ages. Primed by a sample-barcoded 5' primer and a J-beta primer mix, a second PCR proceeded for about 6 to 12 cycles. TCRdb re-called the 5' RACE reads through MiXCR, storing one row per CDR3 protein. The sample has about 510,000 distinct CDR3 sequences; about a quarter are singletons. This sample was shared with a second study, whose subject was T cells of mothers and their children.

The sample taken for sequencing was blood. These TCRs come from a boy aged 2 to 10 in good health.

With regard to this clonotype: A read error is likely, as this CDR3 ends without the conserved phenylalanine or tryptophan. The V and J genes are TRBV25-1 and TRBJ2-4; perhaps D is TRBD1 or TRBD2 (5 bases each). Trimming removed 5 bases at V and 0 bases at J, with 11 bases between. The CDR3 consists of 15 residues. Germline lookup yields CDR1 MGHDK and CDR2 SYGVNS. The DNA of the CDR3 is TGTGCCAGCAGTCAAGAGGGGCTAGCCAAAAACATTCAGTACCTC. Its translation is CASSQEGLAKNIQYL.

This chain uses TRBV9 with TRBJ2-7; D is perhaps TRBD1 or TRBD2 (5 bases each). This CDR3 spans 15 amino acids. The germline V gene encodes CDR1 SGDLS and CDR2 YYNGEE. The ends were cut back, 4 bases at V and 5 bases at J, with 19 bases in the middle. CDR3 sequence (DNA): TGTGCCAGCAGCCCCTTGAGGGGAGAGTCGGACGAGCAGTACTTC. Its translation: CASSPLRGESDEQYF. Full variable domain (remainder filled in from reference TRBV9 and TRBJ2-7): DSGVTQTPKHLITATGQRVTLRCSPRSGDLSVYWYQQSLDQGLQFLIQYYNGEERAKGNILERFSAQQFPDLHSELNLSSLELGDSALYFCASSPLRGESDEQYFGPGTRLTVT.

The chain links TRBV12-3 or TRBV12-4 to TRBJ2-2; 11 nucleotides match TRBD2. The CDR3 covers 13 residues. J gave up 5 bases and V 10 bases, and 3 bases lay outside the gene matches. DNA for the CDR3: TGTGCCACACGACTAGCGGGAACCGGGGAGCTGTTTTTT. As protein: CATRLAGTGELFF.

This rearrangement joins TRBV10-3 to TRBJ2-7; D might be TRBD2 (6 bases). Germline loops: CDR1 ENHRY, CDR2 SYGVKD. Trimming took off 7 bases at V and 6 bases at J, with 13 bases between the two ends. This CDR3 is built from 12 residues. CDR3 nucleotides: TGTGCCATCACCGGGACTGAAGGCGAGCAGTACTTC. This translates into CAITGTEGEQYF.

The rearrangement links TRBV12-3 or TRBV12-4 to TRBJ1-2; D is unresolved. Trimming shortened V by 4 bases and J by 8 bases, and 11 bases separated the two germline ends. There are 12 residues in the CDR3. CDR3 protein: CASSSLTSGYTF. The CDR3 bases are TGTGCCAGCAGTTCACTGACATCCGGCTACACCTTC.

This chain joins TRBV4-3 and TRBJ2-7; D not resolved. Germline V gives CDR1 LGHNA, CDR2 YSLEER. There are 15 residues in the CDR3. The germline V and J ends were trimmed by 0 bases and 3 bases, with 12 bases remaining between them. CDR3 sequence reads: CASSQESEWGYEQYF. The CDR3 coding sequence is TGCGCCAGCAGCCAAGAGTCCGAGTGGGGCTACGAGCAGTACTTC.

V is TRBV7-2 and J is TRBJ2-7, with 8 bases identical to TRBD1. The ends lost 3 bases at V and 5 bases at J; junction bases unmatched: 6. The length of the CDR3 is 14 residues. The germline gives CDR1 SGHTA, CDR2 FQGNSA. For the CDR3, the DNA is TGTGCCAGCAGCTTGTCGGGACAGGCGGACGAGCAGTACTTC. This sequence encodes CASSLSGQADEQYF. The full variable domain, completed using reference TRBV7-2 and TRBJ2-7, is GAGVSQSPSNKVTEKGKDVELRCDPISGHTALYWYRQSLGQGLEFLIYFQGNSAPDKSGLPSDRFSAERTGGSVSTLTIQRTQQEDSAVYLCASSLSGQADEQYFGPGTRLTVT.

This clonotype has just a few counts. CDR3 region: CASSLRPQLLTSTQFF. CDR3 nucleotides: TGTGCCAGCAGTTTACGTCCCCAGCTCCTCACCTCCACCCAGTTCTTC. V and J are TRBV12-3 or TRBV12-4 and TRBJ2-1, with D unresolved. The CDR3 extends over 16 amino acids. The V gene lost 2 bases and the J gene lost 13 bases, with 24 bases spanning the gap.

CDR3 amino acids: CASAPRGTEAFF. CDR3 coding DNA: TGTGCTAGTGCCCCGAGGGGGACTGAAGCTTTCTTT. This chain connects TRBV12-5 to TRBJ1-1, with a tentative D call TRBD1 (6 bases). The germline V gene encodes CDR1 LGHNT and CDR2 FRNRAP. V lost 7 bases to trimming and J lost 5 bases, with 11 bases between them. The length of the CDR3 is 12 residues.

V is TRBV20-1 and J is TRBJ2-5, with TRBD2 matching over 11 bases. The CDR3 has 13 amino acids. CDR1 and CDR2 from the germline V gene are DFQATT and SNEGSKA (reference sequence). V dropped 6 bases and J dropped 10; count of bases not matched to a gene: 10. CDR3 DNA sequence: TGCAGTGCAGAGAGGCTAGCGGGAGGAGACCAGTACTTC. Protein product: CSAERLAGGDQYF.

This clonotype was seen a handful of times. V is TRBV12-5 and J is TRBJ2-5; D is undetermined. V was clipped by 1 base and J by 5 bases, with 5 bases between them. CDR1 is LGHNT and CDR2 is FRNRAP in the germline V gene. This CDR3 spans 12 amino acids. CDR3 amino acids: CASGLAAETQYF. The CDR3 coding sequence is TGTGCTAGTGGTTTGGCGGCGGAGACCCAGTACTTC.

The genes are TRBV15 and TRBJ2-5, with D unclear. The DNA end favors TRBJ2-7, so the J call may be wrong. Looked up from germline, CDR1 is LNHNV and CDR2 is YYDKDF (reference sequence). This CDR3 contains 16 residues. The chain's CDR3 is CARLLLDPTSSYEQYF. The CDR3 DNA sequence: TGTGCCAGGTTGTTACTGGACCCTACGAGCTCCTACGAGCAGTACTTC.

This chain uses TRBV4-1 with TRBJ1-2, with D uncertain. This CDR3 has 13 amino acids. In germline, CDR1 is MGHRA, CDR2 YSYEKL. V was trimmed by 3 bases and J by 5 bases, leaving 10 bases between them. CDR3 DNA: TGCGCCAGCAGCCAGGACGGTAGTTATGGCTACACCTTC. Translation gives CASSQDGSYGYTF.

In its sample, this clonotype was seen a few times. The J gene is TRBJ2-2, the V gene TRBV6-2 or TRBV6-3; no definite D call. Trimming took off 6 bases at V and 3 bases at J, with 14 bases between the two ends. The CDR3 contains 15 residues. Germline V gene lookup returns CDR1 MNHEY and CDR2 SVGEGT. This chain's CDR3 is CASRRWDEDTGELFF. CDR3 nucleotides: TGTGCCAGCAGACGATGGGATGAAGACACCGGGGAGCTGTTTTTT.

This clonotype was seen more than once but under ten times. The chain carries TRBV3-1 and TRBJ2-5, with D unresolved. The germline V gene encodes CDR1 LGHDT and CDR2 YNNKEL (reference sequence). V lost 4 bases to trimming and J lost 0 bases, with 15 bases between them. There are 16 residues in the CDR3. The DNA of the CDR3 is TGTGCCAGCAGCCTATCCTCACTCATAAACCAAGAGACCCAGTACTTC. Its translation: CASSLSSLINQETQYF.

CDR3 amino acids: CASSLPVMGKETQYF. CDR3 DNA: TGTGCCAGCAGTCTTCCCGTGATGGGGAAAGAGACCCAGTACTTC. The genes are TRBV12-3 or TRBV12-4 and TRBJ2-1, with D uncertain. The end of the DNA aligns better with TRBJ2-5, so the J call may be wrong. The CDR3 consists of 15 residues.

The chain recombines TRBV3-1 with TRBJ2-3; unclear D gene. V was clipped by 8 bases and J by 1 base, with 7 bases between them. The CDR3 extends over 12 amino acids. CDR1 is LGHDT and CDR2 is YNNKEL in the germline V gene (reference sequence). CDR3 residues: CASQLGTDTQYF. CDR3 coding DNA: TGTGCCAGCCAACTCGGCACAGATACGCAGTATTTT.

This clonotype was picked up a small number of times. The chain combines TRBV27 with TRBJ1-2, with TRBD1 as a possible D gene (5 bases). V lost 5 bases to trimming and J lost 4 bases, with 26 bases between them. Germline V gene data show CDR1 as MNHEY and CDR2 as SMNVEV (reference sequence). This CDR3 contains 18 residues. CDR3 amino acids: CASSPGPPTGTGIYGYTF. The CDR3 region has the DNA TGTGCCAGCAGTCCGGGACCACCAACGGGTACAGGCATCTATGGCTACACCTTC.

The chain carries TRBV13 and TRBJ2-5; the match to TRBD1 covers 8 bases. Trimming at V came to 0 bases and at J to 6 bases, leaving 9 bases not matched to a gene. The CDR3 length is 16 residues. Germline CDR1 and CDR2: PRHDT and FYEKMQ (reference sequence). The DNA for the CDR3 is TGTGCCAGCAGCTTAGGGCCGCAGGGGGCTGGAAAGACCCAGTACTTC. Protein sequence: CASSLGPQGAGKTQYF.

The chain couples TRBV4-3 to TRBJ2-2, with 8 positions matching TRBD2. The V and J ends lost 3 bases and 7 bases, in that order; junction bases with no gene match: 10. The CDR3 has 16 amino acids. Germline V gene lookup returns CDR1 LGHNA and CDR2 YSLEER. The CDR3 nucleotides are TGCGCCAGCAGCCAGTCAGCGGGAGAGGTTCACGGGGAGCTGTTTTTT. It yields the protein CASSQSAGEVHGELFF.

This clonotype appeared a few times. The chain is built from TRBV9 and TRBJ2-2, with D unclear. V was cut by 0 bases and J by 6 bases, with 9 bases left in between. Germline CDR1 reads SGDLS; CDR2 reads YYNGEE. CDR3 length: 14 residues. DNA for the CDR3: TGTGCCAGCAGCGTAGGTCCCAGCCCCGGGGAGCTGTTTTTT. Translated, it gives CASSVGPSPGELFF.

The chain couples TRBV6-5 to TRBJ2-2; TRBD1 is a possible D gene (5 bases). Germline V gene sequence: CDR1 MNHEY, CDR2 SVGAGI. With 2 bases removed from V and 2 bases from J, the gap between germline ends came to 6 bases. The CDR3 contains 14 residues. CDR3 DNA sequence: TGTGCCAGCAGTTACGGACACAACACCGGGGAGCTGTTTTTT. Its protein is CASSYGHNTGELFF.

The V call is TRBV19, the J call TRBJ1-1; TRBD1 matches 8 bases. The CDR3 runs to 14 residues. Per germline, CDR1 LNHDA and CDR2 SQIVND (reference sequence). Losses at the gene ends were 7 bases for V and 0 bases for J; bases not matched to a gene: 4. The CDR3 here is CASINRGMNTEAFF. The DNA of the CDR3 is TGTGCCAGTATCAACAGGGGGATGAACACTGAAGCTTTCTTT. Filled out from reference TRBV19 and TRBJ1-1, the complete variable domain reads DGGITQSPKYLFRKEGQNVTLSCEQNLNHDAMYWYRQDPGQGLRLIYYSQIVNDFQKGDIAEGYSVSREKKESFPLTVTSAQKNPTAFYLCASINRGMNTEAFFGQGTRLTVV.

The chain combines TRBV28 with TRBJ1-1; D remains unclear. Germline V gene lookup returns CDR1 MDHEN and CDR2 SYDVKM. The CDR3 is made up of 13 amino acids. The germline V and J ends were trimmed by 4 bases and 6 bases, with 12 bases remaining between them. For the CDR3, the DNA is TGTGCCAGCAGTTGGCGTGGGAGGCCTGAAGCTTTCTTT. This encodes CASSWRGRPEAFF. The full variable domain, with the rest looked up from reference TRBV28 and TRBJ1-1, is DVKVTQSSRYLVKRTGEKVFLECVQDMDHENMFWYRQDPGLGLRLIYFSYDVKMKEKGDIPEGYSVSREKKERFSLILESASTNQTSMYLCASSWRGRPEAFFGQGTRLTVV.

This clonotype occurred a few times. This chain joins TRBV12-3 or TRBV12-4 and TRBJ1-1; no reliable D call. Trimming shortened V by 8 bases and J by 4 bases, and 17 bases separated the two germline ends. This CDR3 region has 14 residues. The CDR3 nucleotides read TGTGCCAGCCGCCCGACGGGCCTGAGCACTGAAGCTTTCTTT. It codes for CASRPTGLSTEAFF.

The V and J genes are TRBV12-3 or TRBV12-4 and TRBJ2-3; 12 nucleotides agree with TRBD2. The CDR3 extends over 18 amino acids. Trimming at V came to 4 bases and at J to 6 bases, leaving 14 bases not matched to a gene. The CDR3 loop is CASSSLGTSGPNMDTQYF. Here the CDR3 DNA reads TGTGCCAGCAGTTCCCTAGGGACTAGCGGGCCCAACATGGATACGCAGTATTTT.

The gene calls are TRBV4-3 and TRBJ2-5; maybe TRBD2 (7 bases). Gene TRBJ2-1 matches the end of the DNA better, so the J call may be wrong. This CDR3 is built from 15 residues. Germline values: CDR1 LGHNA, CDR2 YSLEER. The CDR3 nucleotides read TGCGCCAGCAGCCAAGTCGGGGGGCTGGGGAATGAGCAGTTCTTC. Encoded protein: CASSQVGGLGNEQFF.

The chain uses TRBV27 and TRBJ2-5; D tentatively reads TRBD1 or TRBD2 (6 bases each). This CDR3 region has 18 residues. V was pared by 10 bases and J by 0 bases, with 27 bases between. Per the germline V gene, CDR1 is MNHEY and CDR2 is SMNVEV (reference sequence). The CDR3 DNA follows: TGTGCCACCAAATATAAGGGGGGCCAGCCCCTGTACCAAGAGACCCAGTACTTC. Encoded protein: CATKYKGGQPLYQETQYF.

This clonotype appeared a few times. V is TRBV15 and J is TRBJ2-6; a possible D gene is TRBD2 (5 bases). Trimming removed 0 bases from V and 0 bases from J, with 9 bases in between. The CDR3 has 17 amino acids. From germline, CDR1 is LNHNV and CDR2 YYDKDF (reference sequence). The CDR3 reads CATSREGEVSGANVLTF. The CDR3 bases are TGTGCCACCAGCAGAGAGGGAGAGGTCTCTGGGGCCAACGTCCTGACTTTC.

The chain uses TRBV7-9 and TRBJ2-5; the D gene could be TRBD1 or TRBD2 (7 bases each). V lost 5 bases to trimming and J lost 6 bases, with 16 bases between them. The CDR3 is 14 amino acids. CDR1 and CDR2 from the germline V gene are SEHNR and FQNEAQ (reference sequence). The CDR3 protein is CASSPRGGAKTQYF. Here the CDR3 DNA reads TGTGCCAGCAGCCCCAGGGGGGGGGCTAAGACCCAGTACTTC.

V gene TRBV25-1 combines with J gene TRBJ2-3; 12 bases align to TRBD2. The CDR3 covers 16 residues. Unmatched junction bases numbered 5, after V lost 5 bases and J lost 2 bases. In germline, CDR1 is MGHDK, CDR2 SYGVNS. DNA of the CDR3: TGTGCCAGCAGTCGTACTAGCGGGGGGTACACAGATACGCAGTATTTT. It codes for CASSRTSGGYTDTQYF.